This T cell receptor beta chain was identified during a study of blood T cell repertoires in COVID-19. At the level of the study: The study drew acute and convalescent COVID-19 samples from the United States, Italy and Spain. T cells, B-cell-depleted T cells, or PBMCs supplied cDNA or gDNA.

Patients of the Seattle cohort, enrolled during active infection, were followed longitudinally. V gave up 2 bases and J gave up 3 bases, with 8 bases separating them. The CDR3 sequence is 13 residues long. CDR1 is SGHAT and CDR2 is FQNNGV in the germline V gene. This clone was detected only once. In the source study's methods: Reference gene primer amplification gave estimated nucleated cell counts. Assay used: immunoSEQ multiplex PCR; TCRdb lists only in-frame clones, some missing. That table is the source of V, J and clone size, and D and trimming were worked out from the DNA. In the table there are about 230,000 clones, about 87% of which are singletons.

What was sequenced was peripheral blood. The sequence derives from a man aged 25-40 years with COVID-19, enrolled during active disease. The rearrangement joins TRBV11-2 to TRBJ2-7; D ambiguous. CDR3 region: CASSLISLYEQYF. CDR3 bases: TGTGCCAGCAGCTTAATCTCCCTCTACGAGCAGTACTTC.